This T cell receptor (beta chain) was observed in a study of T cell repertoires in cytomegalovirus infection. TCRdb re-derived calls from the reads in MiXCR, one entry per CDR3 protein. This table holds a few hundred thousand distinct CDR3 sequences, over 15% found once. Trimming removed 2 bases from V and 3 bases from J, with 11 bases in between. Per the germline V gene, CDR1 is DFQATT and CDR2 is SNEGSKA (reference sequence). CDR3 length: 14 residues. This clonotype was seen a few times. This TCR came from a human donor in good health (CMV status not recorded). Some clones in this sample may be carry-over from other donors' samples. The chain combines TRBV20-1 with TRBJ2-1, with unresolved D. Sequenced input: CD8+ T cells from PBMCs. CDR3 sequence (DNA): TGCAGTGCTAGACCCGTCCCAGTCTACAATGAGCAGTTCTTC. This codes for CSARPVPVYNEQFF.